This entry concerns a single T cell receptor (beta chain). Antigen: not known. V was pared by 2 bases and J by 0 bases, with 20 bases between. Germline values: CDR1 MGHDK, CDR2 SYGVNS. The CDR3 is 19 amino acids. This entry comes from a study of T-cell reconstitution after alpha-beta-depleted transplantation in children. Whole-study findings and limits: Hyperexpanded clones declined; after one year, newly produced T cells mostly supplied diversity. Reportedly, only several hundred clones from non-depleted graft cells drove alpha-beta T-cell counts at about two months.

A TCRbeta library incorporating unique molecular identifiers was prepared. TCRdb processed the PCR reads anew with MiXCR; each CDR3 protein has one entry. This sample has some 300,000 distinct CDR3 sequences, with less than 9.5% found just once. Sequences were derived from peripheral blood, sampled 360 days after TCRalphabeta/CD19-depleted stem cell transplant. The chain is built from TRBV25-1 and TRBJ2-4; D ambiguous. This receptor was obtained from a female patient between 2 and 10 years old who had a stem cell transplant for Fanconi anemia, so the T cells may come from the graft donor. The CDR3 DNA follows: TGTGCCAGCAGTGAACCCTCCCCCACAGATCTGCTAGCCAAAAACATTCAGTACTTC. Amino acid sequence: CASSEPSPTDLLAKNIQYF.